These 21 T cell receptor beta chains originate from one sample sequenced in a study of blood T cell repertoires in COVID-19. Assay used: immunoSEQ multiplex PCR; TCRdb lists only in-frame clones, some missing. The sample has 250,000 or so clones, 70% to 90% seen once; the top ten hold 9.5% to 14%. Sequencing used PBMCs or T cells enriched from blood (not recorded which). The receptors here all came from a man aged 30 to 39 who had recovered from COVID-19.

The chain couples TRBV24-1 to TRBJ2-5; perhaps TRBD1 as D (6 bases). The CDR3 extends over 15 amino acids. V lost 9 bases, J lost 0 bases, and 16 bases lay in between. Looked up from germline, CDR1 is KGHDR and CDR2 is SFDVKD. In nucleotides, the CDR3 is TGTGCCACCGGTAGATTACAGGGTAACCAAGAGACCCAGTACTTC. This codes for CATGRLQGNQETQYF.

The CDR3 region has the DNA TGTGCCAGCAGCGCCTCAGGGAGGGACCAAGCTTTCTTT. The encoded protein is CASSASGRDQAFF. V and J are TRBV9 and TRBJ1-1; possibly TRBD1 for D (5 bases). Germline CDR1 is SGDLS and CDR2 is YYNGEE. The V end was cut by 3 bases, the J end by 9 bases, with 15 bases between. The CDR3 covers 13 residues.

J is TRBJ1-6 and V is TRBV5-8; D call uncertain. There are 14 residues in the CDR3. Trimming removed 0 bases at V and 6 bases at J, with 7 bases between. Germline-derived CDR1 and CDR2 are SGHTS and YDEGEE. In DNA, the CDR3 is TGTGCCAGCAGCTTGGAAACAGCTAATTCACCCCTCCACTTT. It translates to CASSLETANSPLHF.

V is TRBV18 and J is TRBJ2-5; 8 bases are a match to TRBD1. CDR3 length: 16 amino acids. Per germline, CDR1 KGHSH and CDR2 LQKENI. The ends lost 6 bases at V and 5 bases at J; junction bases unmatched: 14. This CDR3 reads CASSRGVQGALETQYF. CDR3 DNA sequence: TGTGCCAGCTCCCGAGGCGTCCAGGGGGCGCTTGAGACCCAGTACTTC.

The chain couples TRBV5-1 to TRBJ2-5; 8 nucleotides match TRBD1. The germline V gene encodes CDR1 SGHRS and CDR2 YFSETQ. The length of the CDR3 is 14 residues. V shed 0 bases and J 5 bases; nucleotides not matched to a gene: 3. CDR3 loop: CASSLDRGWETQYF. Here the CDR3 DNA reads TGCGCCAGCAGCTTGGACAGGGGGTGGGAGACCCAGTACTTC.

The V and J genes are TRBV3-1 (or the pseudogene TRBV3-2) and TRBJ1-1; the D gene is possibly TRBD1 (5 bases). This CDR3 is built from 13 residues. The V gene's germline CDR1 is LGHDT and CDR2 YNNKEL (reference sequence). The germline V and J ends were trimmed by 0 bases and 10 bases, with 12 bases remaining between them. The CDR3 DNA sequence: TGTGCCAGCAGCCAAGAAGGTGCAGGGCTAGCTTTCTTT. As protein: CASSQEGAGLAFF.

The chain has TRBV6-4 and TRBJ1-4; D perhaps matches TRBD1 (6 bases). The CDR3 is 15 residues long. In germline, CDR1 is MRHNA, CDR2 SNTAGT. With 6 bases removed from V and 4 bases from J, the gap between germline ends came to 15 bases. The CDR3 sequence is CASRVTDSHNEKLFF. CDR3 sequence (DNA): TGTGCCAGCAGGGTAACGGACAGCCATAATGAAAAACTGTTTTTT.

The CDR3 coding sequence is TGTGCCAGCAGTCCTGGGACAGGGAACTACAATGAGCAGTTCTTC. It encodes CASSPGTGNYNEQFF. The chain couples TRBV27 to TRBJ2-1; 9 bases match TRBD1. The junction had 5 bases not matched to a gene; V was cut back by 5 bases and J by 3 bases. This CDR3 contains 15 residues. Germline assignment: CDR1 MNHEY and CDR2 SMNVEV (reference sequence).

The V and J genes are TRBV7-9 and TRBJ2-4, with D tentatively TRBD1 (6 bases). The V and J ends lost 5 bases and 8 bases respectively, with 31 bases between them. Germline CDR1 SEHNR, CDR2 FQNEAQ (reference sequence). This CDR3 is 19 amino acids long. CDR3 loop: CASSRTGQLSARGVDIQYF. The CDR3 nucleotides are TGTGCCAGCAGCCGAACAGGACAGTTGAGCGCCCGGGGTGTAGACATTCAGTACTTC.

V is TRBV27 and J is TRBJ1-2; TRBD1 matches at 9 bases. The ends lost 8 bases at V and 2 bases at J; junction bases unmatched: 6. This CDR3 region has 14 residues. The V gene's germline CDR1 is MNHEY and CDR2 SMNVEV (reference sequence). This CDR3 reads CASGGQGNNYGYTF. CDR3 coding DNA: TGTGCCAGCGGAGGACAGGGGAACAACTATGGCTACACCTTC.

The rearrangement uses TRBV6-5 and TRBJ2-7, with D tentatively TRBD2 (6 bases). The ends were cut back, 7 bases at V and 6 bases at J, with 22 bases in the middle. The germline V gene has CDR1 MNHEY and CDR2 SVGAGI. The CDR3 has 15 amino acids. CDR3 DNA: TGTGCCAGCAAGATCGGGACTCAGGTAGCCGGCGAGCAGTACTTC. Protein sequence: CASKIGTQVAGEQYF.

The CDR3 nucleotides are TGTGCCAGCAGTTCAATATACAGGCTCTCTGGGGCCAACGTCCTGACTTTC. Protein sequence: CASSSIYRLSGANVLTF. The V gene is TRBV27, the J gene TRBJ2-6, with D perhaps matching TRBD1 (5 bases). Trimming took off 4 bases at V and 0 bases at J, with 13 bases between the two ends. The CDR3 extends over 17 amino acids. Germline loops: CDR1 MNHEY, CDR2 SMNVEV (reference sequence).

The genes are TRBV6-5 and TRBJ2-3; unclear D gene. The CDR3 runs to 13 residues. Per the germline V gene, CDR1 is MNHEY and CDR2 is SVGAGI. With 8 bases removed from V and 0 bases from J, the gap between germline ends came to 9 bases. The DNA for the CDR3 is TGTGCCAGCCGCCCCAGGAGCACAGATACGCAGTATTTT. The encoded protein is CASRPRSTDTQYF.

The J gene is TRBJ2-7, the V gene TRBV6-5, with TRBD2 matching over 9 bases. CDR3 length: 15 amino acids. V lost 0 bases and J lost 4; bases outside the gene matches: 4. Germline assignment: CDR1 MNHEY and CDR2 SVGAGI. CDR3 DNA sequence: TGTGCCAGCAGTTACTCCCCGGGACTAGCTTACGAGCAGTACTTC. This gives the protein CASSYSPGLAYEQYF.

The V and J genes are TRBV23-1 and TRBJ2-7, with a possible D match to TRBD1 (5 bases). TRBV23-1 is placed among ORFs of uncertain function. The CDR3 loop spans 12 amino acids. V was clipped by 6 bases and J by 3 bases, with 9 bases between them. The CDR3 DNA is TGCGCCAGCAGGGACATCGACTACGAGCAGTACTTC. Translating it yields CASRDIDYEQYF.

The chain joins TRBV2 to TRBJ1-3, with D maybe TRBD1 (5 bases). Per the germline V gene, CDR1 is SNHLY and CDR2 is FYNNEI. V was clipped by 4 bases and J by 0 bases, with 22 bases between them. CDR3 size: 19 residues. This CDR3 reads CASSALGTPLLSSGNTIYF. Written as DNA, the CDR3 is TGTGCCAGCAGTGCGCTCGGGACTCCACTGTTAAGCTCTGGAAACACCATATATTTT.

The chain links TRBV6-5 to TRBJ2-2; D may be TRBD2 (6 bases). The CDR3 length is 14 residues. CDR1 is MNHEY and CDR2 is SVGAGI in the germline V gene. V was clipped by 8 bases and J by 1 base, with 11 bases between them. The DNA of the CDR3 is TGTGCCAGCCGGGGACTCCTGAACACCGGGGAGCTGTTTTTT. Translation: CASRGLLNTGELFF.

This clone was found a few times. The gene calls are TRBV5-1 and TRBJ2-2, with 9 bases aligning to TRBD1. The CDR3 consists of 17 residues. The V and J ends lost 0 bases and 0 bases, in that order; junction bases with no gene match: 3. Germline CDR1 and CDR2: SGHRS and YFSETQ. In DNA, the CDR3 is TGCGCCAGCAGCTTGGGAGACAGGGGGACGAACACCGGGGAGCTGTTTTTT. It is translated as CASSLGDRGTNTGELFF.

The rearrangement links TRBV7-2 to TRBJ1-2; 8 bases agree with TRBD1. This CDR3 has 13 amino acids. Germline trimming cut 6 bases from V and 8 bases from J; bases unmatched to any gene: 8. Germline CDR1 and CDR2: SGHTA and FQGNSA. The CDR3 coding sequence is TGTGCCAGCAGTGGACAGGGAGGTTACGGCTACACCTTC. Protein sequence: CASSGQGGYGYTF.

This chain's CDR3 is CASSFSRVAYEQYF. The CDR3 DNA reads TGTGCCAGCAGTTTTAGTAGGGTAGCGTACGAGCAGTACTTC. V and J are TRBV27 and TRBJ2-7; D is perhaps TRBD2 (5 bases). Trimming shortened V by 3 bases and J by 4 bases, and 13 bases separated the two germline ends. Germline loops: CDR1 MNHEY, CDR2 SMNVEV (reference sequence). The CDR3 contains 14 residues.

This chain links TRBV28 with TRBJ2-1, with 9 bases identical to TRBD2. Germline CDR1 reads MDHEN; CDR2 reads SYDVKM. This CDR3 contains 14 residues. Trimming at V came to 10 bases and at J to 8 bases, leaving 12 bases not matched to a gene. The CDR3 bases are TGTGCCACCAATAGCGGGAGTTGGGTAGATGAGCAGTTCTTC. This encodes CATNSGSWVDEQFF. The full variable domain, completed using reference TRBV28 and TRBJ2-1, is DVKVTQSSRYLVKRTGEKVFLECVQDMDHENMFWYRQDPGLGLRLIYFSYDVKMKEKGDIPEGYSVSREKKERFSLILESASTNQTSMYLCATNSGSWVDEQFFGPGTRLTVL.